The rows below give T cell receptor beta chains drawn from one sample of a study of shared clonotypes between healthy human individuals. Some clones are missing from TCRdb's copy, which holds only in-frame ones; the method was immunoSEQ multiplex PCR. Of over 2 million clones listed, about 95% are singletons. Specimen: naive CD8+ T cells sorted from blood. Receptors were obtained from a man aged 18 to 29 in good health. Each CDR3 is given with its conserved first and last residue. D genes are given only for firm matches. Some rows mark clone size as missing; the rest say once, few, many or name a class of expanded clone.

abundance	len	v_gene	d_gene	j_gene	CDR3aa	CDR3nt
once	12	TRBV27	NA	TRBJ2-3	CASSPLEYQQYF	TGTGCCAGCAGTCCCCTAGAGTACCAGCAGTATTTT
NA	10	TRBV6-5	NA	TRBJ1-5	CATQGTTQHF	TGTGCCACCCAAGGGACAACTCAGCATTTT
NA	15	TRBV2	NA	TRBJ2-7	CASSEPQGLGYEQYF	TGTGCCAGCAGTGAACCACAGGGTCTCGGATACGAGCAGTACTTC
NA	17	TRBV4-3	TRBD2	TRBJ2-2	CASSHGASGANTGELFF	TGCGCCAGCAGCCATGGGGCTAGCGGCGCGAACACCGGGGAGCTGTTTTTT
NA	16	TRBV5-6	TRBD2	TRBJ2-7	CASSQQLTSGDYEQYF	TGTGCCAGCAGCCAACAATTGACTAGCGGGGACTACGAGCAGTACTTC
once	15	TRBV7-6	TRBD2	TRBJ2-1	CASSLSGVHYNEQFF	TGTGCCAGCAGCTTAAGCGGGGTCCACTACAATGAGCAGTTCTTC
NA	13	TRBV13	NA	TRBJ2-7	CASSLGRSYEQYF	TGTGCCAGCAGCTTAGGCCGCAGCTACGAGCAGTACTTC
NA	15	TRBV13	NA	TRBJ2-7	CASSPSGDQDHEQYF	TGTGCCAGCAGCCCATCGGGGGACCAAGACCACGAGCAGTACTTC
NA	15	TRBV15	NA	TRBJ2-1	CATSRVGGSYNEQFF	TGTGCCACCAGCAGAGTTGGGGGTTCCTACAATGAGCAGTTCTTC
NA	15	TRBV9	NA	TRBJ2-5	CASSVDGGAAETQYF	TGTGCCAGCAGCGTAGATGGGGGAGCGGCAGAGACCCAGTACTTC
NA	14	TRBV7-9	TRBD1	TRBJ2-7	CASSLWDRVYEQYF	TGTGCCAGCAGCTTGTGGGACAGGGTCTACGAGCAGTACTTC
NA	13	TRBV30	NA	TRBJ1-1	CAWGWDAVTEAFF	TGTGCCTGGGGGTGGGATGCGGTAACTGAAGCTTTCTTT
NA	15	TRBV10-3	NA	TRBJ1-2	CAISELKAANYGYTF	TGTGCCATCAGTGAGTTAAAGGCAGCTAACTATGGCTACACCTTC
NA	15	TRBV2	NA	TRBJ1-5	CASSFRGGERQPQHF	TGTGCCAGCAGTTTCCGCGGGGGGGAGCGTCAGCCCCAGCATTTT
once	16	TRBV7-8	TRBD2	TRBJ2-7	CASSVVAGDLSYEQYF	TGTGCCAGCAGCGTAGTAGCGGGAGACCTCTCCTACGAGCAGTACTTC
once	16	TRBV10-1	TRBD2	TRBJ2-1	CASSEFASGAPLQQFF	TGCGCCAGCAGTGAGTTCGCTAGCGGGGCCCCTTTACAGCAGTTCTTC
medium-sized	11	TRBV28	NA	TRBJ1-1	CASSGTDEAFF	TGTGCCAGCAGTGGGACGGACGAAGCTTTCTTT
NA	12	TRBV11-1	NA	TRBJ2-7	CASSLGSGEQYF	TGTGCCAGCAGCTTAGGTTCAGGGGAGCAGTACTTC
NA	12	TRBV7-9	TRBD1	TRBJ1-2	CASSPGGFGYTF	TGTGCCAGCAGCCCAGGGGGCTTTGGCTACACCTTC
NA	14	TRBV6-1	NA	TRBJ1-4	CASSDPGVDEKLFF	TGTGCCAGCAGTGATCCGGGGGTGGACGAAAAACTGTTTTTT
NA	13	TRBV6-5	TRBD1	TRBJ2-1	CATRRDSGLEQFF	TGTGCCACACGCCGGGACAGCGGATTAGAGCAGTTCTTC
NA	13	TRBV6-5	NA	TRBJ2-7	CASSYDRNYEQYF	TGTGCCAGCAGTTACGACAGAAACTACGAGCAGTACTTC
NA	19	TRBV4-3	NA	TRBJ2-1	CASSQELLGWESSYNEQFF	TGCGCCAGCAGCCAAGAGCTTCTTGGGTGGGAGAGCTCCTACAATGAGCAGTTCTTC
NA	17	TRBV5-6	TRBD2	TRBJ2-1	CASSPMGAGAPYNEQFF	TGTGCCAGCAGCCCCATGGGAGCGGGGGCTCCATACAATGAGCAGTTCTTC
NA	12	TRBV5-6	NA	TRBJ2-1	CASSSRENEQFF	TGTGCCAGCAGTTCGAGGGAGAATGAGCAGTTCTTC
NA	12	TRBV25-1	NA	TRBJ1-5	CASSSEGQPQHF	TGTGCCAGCAGTTCGGAGGGTCAGCCCCAGCATTTT
NA	15	TRBV6-6	TRBD1	TRBJ1-5	CASSYGTGGGQPQHF	TGTGCCAGCAGTTACGGGACAGGGGGCGGACAGCCCCAGCATTTT
NA	15	TRBV7-9	TRBD1	TRBJ1-4	CASSSSGQGNEKLFF	TGTGCCAGCAGCTCTAGCGGACAGGGAAACGAAAAACTGTTTTTT
NA	15	TRBV6-1	NA	TRBJ1-4	CASSGKGGVNEKLFF	TGTGCCAGCAGTGGGAAAGGGGGAGTCAATGAAAAACTGTTTTTT
NA	16	TRBV6-5	NA	TRBJ2-3	CASSYPAPLNTDTQYF	TGTGCCAGCAGTTACCCCGCCCCCCTAAACACAGATACGCAGTATTTT
NA	14	TRBV6-5	TRBD1	TRBJ1-5	CASSYAGGNQPQHF	TGTGCCAGCAGTTACGCAGGGGGGAATCAGCCCCAGCATTTT
once	16	TRBV27	NA	TRBJ1-5	CASSLGAAYSNQPQHF	TGTGCCAGCAGCCTGGGGGCAGCGTATAGCAATCAGCCCCAGCATTTT